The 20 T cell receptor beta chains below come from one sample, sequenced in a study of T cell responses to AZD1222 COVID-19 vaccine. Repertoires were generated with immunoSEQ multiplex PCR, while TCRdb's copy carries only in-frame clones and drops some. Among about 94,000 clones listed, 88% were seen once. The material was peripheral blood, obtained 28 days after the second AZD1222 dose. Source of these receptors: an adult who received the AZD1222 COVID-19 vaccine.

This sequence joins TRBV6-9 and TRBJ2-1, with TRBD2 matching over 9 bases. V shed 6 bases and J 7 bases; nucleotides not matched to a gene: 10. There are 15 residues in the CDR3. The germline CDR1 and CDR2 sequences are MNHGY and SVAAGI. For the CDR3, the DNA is TGTGCCAGCAGCAGGGGTAGCGGGAGCCTGAATGAGCAGTTCTTC. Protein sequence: CASSRGSGSLNEQFF.

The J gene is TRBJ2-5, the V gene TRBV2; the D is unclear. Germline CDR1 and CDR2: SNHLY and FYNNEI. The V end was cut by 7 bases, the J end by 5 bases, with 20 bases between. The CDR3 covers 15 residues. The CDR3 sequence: CASTPTTVGRETQYF. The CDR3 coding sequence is TGTGCCAGCACTCCCACGACGGTCGGCCGGGAGACCCAGTACTTC. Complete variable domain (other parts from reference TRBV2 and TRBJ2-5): EPEVTQTPSHQVTQMGQEVILRCVPISNHLYFYWYRQILGQKVEFLVSFYNNEISEKSEIFDDQFSVERPDGSNFTLKIRSTKLEDSAMYFCASTPTTVGRETQYFGPGTRLLVL.

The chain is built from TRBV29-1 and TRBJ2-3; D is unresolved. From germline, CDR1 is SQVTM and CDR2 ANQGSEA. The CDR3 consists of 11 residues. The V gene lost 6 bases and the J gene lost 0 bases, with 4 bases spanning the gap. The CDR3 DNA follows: TGCAGCGTCCAGAGCACAGATACGCAGTATTTT. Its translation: CSVQSTDTQYF.

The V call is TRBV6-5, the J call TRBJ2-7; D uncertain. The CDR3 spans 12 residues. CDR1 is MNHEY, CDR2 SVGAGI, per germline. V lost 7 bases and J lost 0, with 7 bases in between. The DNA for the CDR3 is TGTGCCAGCATGGTCGGCTCCTACGAGCAGTACTTC. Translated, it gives CASMVGSYEQYF.

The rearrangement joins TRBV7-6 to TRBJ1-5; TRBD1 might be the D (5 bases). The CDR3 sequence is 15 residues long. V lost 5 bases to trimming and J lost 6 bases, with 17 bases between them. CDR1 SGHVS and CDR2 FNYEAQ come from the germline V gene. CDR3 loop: CASSPREGNSQPQHF. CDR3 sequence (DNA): TGTGCCAGCAGCCCCAGGGAGGGAAATAGTCAGCCCCAGCATTTT.

The CDR3 here is CASSAVRGQGPYEQYF. For the CDR3, the DNA is TGTGCCAGCAGTGCCGTCCGAGGACAGGGCCCCTACGAGCAGTACTTC. The chain carries TRBV2 and TRBJ2-7; 8 positions agree with TRBD1. Germline CDR1 and CDR2: SNHLY and FYNNEI. This CDR3 spans 16 amino acids. With V trimmed by 4 bases and J by 2 bases, 10 bases remained unmatched.

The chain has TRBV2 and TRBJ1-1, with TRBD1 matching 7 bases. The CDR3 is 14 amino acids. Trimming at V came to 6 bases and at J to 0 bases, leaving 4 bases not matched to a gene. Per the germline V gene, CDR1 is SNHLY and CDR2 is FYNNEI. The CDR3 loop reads CASSKGQLNTEAFF. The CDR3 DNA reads TGTGCCAGCAGCAAGGGACAGCTGAACACTGAAGCTTTCTTT.

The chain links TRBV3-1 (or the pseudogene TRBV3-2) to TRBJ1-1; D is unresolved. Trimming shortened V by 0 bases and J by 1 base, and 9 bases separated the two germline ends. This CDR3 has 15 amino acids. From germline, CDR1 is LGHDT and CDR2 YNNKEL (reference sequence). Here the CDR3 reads CASSQDLRRNTEAFF. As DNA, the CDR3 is TGTGCCAGCAGCCAAGATTTGCGCAGGAACACTGAAGCTTTCTTT.

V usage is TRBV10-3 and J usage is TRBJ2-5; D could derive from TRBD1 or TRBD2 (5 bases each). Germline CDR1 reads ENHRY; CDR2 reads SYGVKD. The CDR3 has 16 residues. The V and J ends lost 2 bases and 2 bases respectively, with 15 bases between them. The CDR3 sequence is CAISEEAGALQETQYF. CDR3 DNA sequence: TGTGCCATCAGTGAGGAGGCCGGGGCCCTTCAAGAGACCCAGTACTTC.

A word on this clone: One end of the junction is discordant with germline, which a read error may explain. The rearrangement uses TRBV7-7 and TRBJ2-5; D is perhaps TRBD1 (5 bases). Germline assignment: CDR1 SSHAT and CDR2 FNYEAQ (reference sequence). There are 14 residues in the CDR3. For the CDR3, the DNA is TGTGCTAGCAGCTTGCTTGGGGCTCGGGAGACCCAGTACTTC. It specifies CASSLLGARETQYF.

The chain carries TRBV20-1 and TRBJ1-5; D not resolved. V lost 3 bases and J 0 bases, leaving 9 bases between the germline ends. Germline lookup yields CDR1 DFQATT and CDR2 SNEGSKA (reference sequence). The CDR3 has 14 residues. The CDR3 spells CSASPGSSNQPQHF. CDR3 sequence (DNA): TGCAGTGCTAGTCCGGGGAGTAGCAATCAGCCCCAGCATTTT.

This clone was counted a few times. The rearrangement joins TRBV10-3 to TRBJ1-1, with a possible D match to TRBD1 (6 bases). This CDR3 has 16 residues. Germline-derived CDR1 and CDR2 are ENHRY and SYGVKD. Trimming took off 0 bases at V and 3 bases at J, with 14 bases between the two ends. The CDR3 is CAISESGQSPHTEAFF. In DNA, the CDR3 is TGTGCCATCAGTGAGTCTGGACAGTCACCACACACTGAAGCTTTCTTT.

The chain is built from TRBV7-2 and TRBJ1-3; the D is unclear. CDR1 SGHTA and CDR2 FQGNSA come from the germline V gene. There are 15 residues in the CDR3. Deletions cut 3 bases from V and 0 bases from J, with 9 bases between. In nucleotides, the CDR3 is TGTGCCAGCAGCTTGACGACCTTCTCTGGAAACACCATATATTTT. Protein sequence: CASSLTTFSGNTIYF.

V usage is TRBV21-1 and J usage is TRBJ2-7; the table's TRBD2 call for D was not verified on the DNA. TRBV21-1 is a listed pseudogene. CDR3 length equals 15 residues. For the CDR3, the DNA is TGTGCCAGCAGCTACTTAGCGGGAGACTTCTACGAGCAGTACTTC. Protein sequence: CASSYLAGDFYEQYF.

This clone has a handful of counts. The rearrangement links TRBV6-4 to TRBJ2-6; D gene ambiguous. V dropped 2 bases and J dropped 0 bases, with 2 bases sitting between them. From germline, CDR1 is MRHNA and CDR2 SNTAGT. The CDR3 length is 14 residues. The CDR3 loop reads CASSDNSGANVLTF. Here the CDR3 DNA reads TGTGCCAGCAGTGACAACTCTGGGGCCAACGTCCTGACTTTC.

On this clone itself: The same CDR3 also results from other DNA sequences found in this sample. Written as DNA, the CDR3 is TGTGCCAGCAGTCTCCGGACCGATACGCAGTATTTT. Encoded protein: CASSLRTDTQYF. V usage is TRBV28 and J usage is TRBJ2-3; D gene uncertain. Trimming cost V 5 bases and J 6 bases, with 9 bases left between them. The germline V gene has CDR1 MDHEN and CDR2 SYDVKM. The CDR3 runs 12 residues.

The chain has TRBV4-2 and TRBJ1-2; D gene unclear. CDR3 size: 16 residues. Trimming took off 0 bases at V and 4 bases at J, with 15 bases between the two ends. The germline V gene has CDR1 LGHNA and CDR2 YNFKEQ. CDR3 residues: CASSQDSGSRSYGYTF. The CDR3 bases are TGTGCCAGCAGCCAAGATTCGGGCAGCCGCAGCTATGGCTACACCTTC.

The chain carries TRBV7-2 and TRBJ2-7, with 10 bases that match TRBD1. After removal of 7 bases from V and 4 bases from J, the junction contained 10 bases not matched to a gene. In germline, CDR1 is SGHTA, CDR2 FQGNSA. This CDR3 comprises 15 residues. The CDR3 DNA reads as TGTGCCAGCACCGAGGGAAGACAGGGGGCGTACGAGCAGTACTTC. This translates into CASTEGRQGAYEQYF. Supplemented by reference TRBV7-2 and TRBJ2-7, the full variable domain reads GAGVSQSPSNKVTEKGKDVELRCDPISGHTALYWYRQSLGQGLEFLIYFQGNSAPDKSGLPSDRFSAERTGGSVSTLTIQRTQQEDSAVYLCASTEGRQGAYEQYFGPGTRLTVT.

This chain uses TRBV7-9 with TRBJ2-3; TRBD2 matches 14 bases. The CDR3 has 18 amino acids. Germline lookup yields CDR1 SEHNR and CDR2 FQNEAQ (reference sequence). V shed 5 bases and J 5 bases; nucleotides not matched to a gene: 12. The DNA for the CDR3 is TGTGCCAGCAGCCCGAGACTAGCGGGAGGGCCATCGTTAGATACGCAGTATTTT. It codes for CASSPRLAGGPSLDTQYF.

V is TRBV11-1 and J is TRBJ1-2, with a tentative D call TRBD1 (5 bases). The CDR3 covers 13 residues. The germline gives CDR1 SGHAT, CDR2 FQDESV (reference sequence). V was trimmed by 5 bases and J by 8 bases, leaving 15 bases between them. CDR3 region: CASSPGGNEGYTF. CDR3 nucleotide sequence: TGTGCCAGCAGCCCCGGGGGGAATGAAGGCTACACCTTC.